The rows below give T cell receptor beta chains drawn from one sample of a study of cytomegalovirus exposure and HLA in healthy donors. The data were produced by immunoSEQ multiplex PCR, yet TCRdb's version contains in-frame clones alone and is incomplete. The repertoire holds approximately 190,000 clones, with roughly 76% as singletons. Sequenced sample: PBMCs. These receptors originate from a man aged 40-49 years in good health and CMV-seropositive. Both conserved end residues are part of each CDR3. The D gene is left open where the match is weak. Clone size appears in some rows only: once, few, many, or a class for an expanded clone.

CDR3 protein	CDR3 DNA	clone size	D gene	V gene	J gene
CASSLGQQYTGELFF	TGTGCCAGCTCACTGGGACAGCAGTACACCGGGGAGCTGTTTTTT	once	TRBD1	TRBV18	TRBJ2-2
CASSLGDRPQETQYF	TGCGCCAGCTCCTTGGGGGACAGACCACAAGAGACCCAGTACTTC	-	TRBD1	TRBV10-1	TRBJ2-5
CASSLDREDTQYF	TGTGCCAGCAGTCTGGACAGGGAGGATACGCAGTATTTT	-	TRBD1	TRBV27	TRBJ2-3
CASSRGIGNEKLFF	TGTGCCAGCAGCCGAGGGATTGGTAATGAAAAACTGTTTTTT	few	-	TRBV4-2	TRBJ1-4
CASSTPIRGGQETQYF	TGTGCCAGCAGTACACCGATTCGGGGAGGTCAAGAGACCCAGTACTTC	-	-	TRBV28	TRBJ2-5
CASSQYGLAGTTGELFF	TGTGCCAGCAGTCAATACGGACTAGCGGGGACCACCGGGGAGCTGTTTTTT	-	TRBD2	TRBV27	TRBJ2-2
CASRLRTDTQYF	TGTGCCAGCAGACTACGCACAGATACGCAGTATTTT	-	-	TRBV11-2	TRBJ2-3
CASSQAQVYGYTF	TGTGCCAGCAGCCAAGCGCAGGTCTATGGCTACACCTTC	-	-	TRBV4-2	TRBJ1-2
CASSNILAGDTGELFF	TGTGCCAGCAGTAACATACTAGCGGGGGACACCGGGGAGCTGTTTTTT	-	TRBD2	TRBV6-6	TRBJ2-2
CATSRGTAETQYF	TGTGCCACCAGCAGAGGGACAGCAGAGACCCAGTACTTC	-	-	TRBV15	TRBJ2-5
CASSVTQAANEKLFF	TGCGCCAGCAGCGTTACCCAGGCCGCTAATGAAAAACTGTTTTTT	-	-	TRBV5-1	TRBJ1-4
CASSLAGSNTGELFF	TGTGCCAGTAGTTTGGCGGGATCGAACACCGGGGAGCTGTTTTTT	-	-	TRBV19	TRBJ2-2
CASSLAVFKWSSYEQYF	TGCGCCAGCAGCTTGGCGGTTTTTAAATGGAGCTCCTACGAGCAGTACTTC	-	-	TRBV5-1	TRBJ2-7
CASSRLAGGVETQYF	TGTGCTAGCAGCCGACTAGCGGGGGGAGTGGAGACCCAGTACTTC	-	TRBD2	TRBV7-7	TRBJ2-5
CSVEGRLSRAEAFF	TGCAGCGTTGAAGGGCGCTTAAGCAGGGCTGAAGCTTTCTTT	-	-	TRBV29-1	TRBJ1-1
CASSPSLGGGNTIYF	TGTGCCAGCAGCCCCAGTTTGGGAGGGGGAAACACCATATATTTT	-	-	TRBV7-2	TRBJ1-3
CASSAPQGAKTEAFF	TGCGCCAGCAGCGCGCCACAGGGGGCTAAGACTGAAGCTTTCTTT	once	TRBD1	TRBV5-1	TRBJ1-1
CASSVYPGGTEAFF	TGTGCCAGCAGCGTGTACCCGGGGGGCACTGAAGCTTTCTTT	-	-	TRBV7-6	TRBJ1-1
CASSVPPGEGEQFF	TGTGCCAGCAGCGTGCCCCCAGGGGAGGGTGAGCAGTTCTTC	few	-	TRBV5-4	TRBJ2-1
CASSSGLAGGPSTDTQYF	TGCGCCAGCAGCTCCGGACTAGCGGGGGGACCTAGCACAGATACGCAGTATTTT	-	TRBD2	TRBV5-1	TRBJ2-3
CASSFVAGTGGYEQYF	TGCGCCAGCAGCTTCGTGGCCGGGACAGGGGGCTATGAGCAGTACTTC	few	TRBD1	TRBV5-1	TRBJ2-7
CASSSRTGHTEAFF	TGTGCCAGCAGCTCCCGGACAGGGCACACTGAAGCTTTCTTT	-	TRBD1	TRBV5-6	TRBJ1-1